A single sample is the source of the 25 T cell receptor beta chains below, sequenced in a study of technical replicates of blood from four donors. Libraries were prepared by immunoSEQ multiplex PCR; TCRdb keeps only in-frame clonotypes and omits some of them. The table has roughly 15,000 clones, 80% seen once. Sequencing used PBMCs. These receptors all come from a human donor in good health.

As DNA, the CDR3 is TGTGCCAGCAGCCGGGAAAGGGGGCTTGTTCAGTACTTC. This gives the protein CASSRERGLVQYF. The gene calls are TRBV4-2 and TRBJ2-4, with 7 bases that match TRBD1. CDR3 size: 13 residues. Trimming removed 4 bases from V and 11 bases from J; junction bases left unmatched: 8. The V gene's germline CDR1 is LGHNA and CDR2 YNFKEQ.

This chain uses TRBV7-8 with TRBJ2-5; 14 nucleotides line up with TRBD2. After removal of 0 bases from V and 2 bases from J, the junction contained 2 bases not matched to a gene. Germline V gives CDR1 SGHVS, CDR2 FQNEAQ. This CDR3 contains 17 residues. As DNA, the CDR3 is TGTGCCAGCAGCTTAGCGGGACTAGCGGGAGTACAAGAGACCCAGTACTTC. It encodes CASSLAGLAGVQETQYF.

The V call is TRBV7-8, the J call TRBJ2-3; 7 bases fit TRBD2. This CDR3 comprises 15 residues. With V trimmed by 0 bases and J by 3 bases, 3 bases remained unmatched. Germline CDR1 and CDR2: SGHVS and FQNEAQ. CDR3 DNA: TGTGCCAGCAGCTTAGCGGGAGGGGCAACAGATACGCAGTATTTT. Residues: CASSLAGGATDTQYF.

This clone has a handful of counts. The chain carries TRBV6-5 and TRBJ2-2; D is possibly TRBD1 (6 bases). The CDR3 covers 14 residues. The V gene lost 7 bases and the J gene lost 1 base, with 10 bases spanning the gap. Germline V gives CDR1 MNHEY, CDR2 SVGAGI. The CDR3 DNA reads as TGTGCCAGCACCCCGGACAGGAACACCGGGGAGCTGTTTTTT. Its translation is CASTPDRNTGELFF.

The chain carries TRBV4-2 and TRBJ2-1; TRBD2 is a possible D gene (6 bases). Trimming cost V 4 bases and J 10 bases, with 14 bases left between them. The CDR3 runs 13 residues. The germline CDR1 and CDR2 sequences are LGHNA and YNFKEQ. In DNA, the CDR3 is TGTGCCAGCAGCCCGGGACTCGGAGGGGAGCAGTTCTTC. Translating gives CASSPGLGGEQFF.

V and J are TRBV5-1 and TRBJ2-5; tentative D call: TRBD1 (6 bases). CDR1 is SGHRS, CDR2 YFSETQ, per germline. The CDR3 extends over 15 amino acids. The V gene lost 4 bases and the J gene lost 4 bases, with 17 bases spanning the gap. CDR3 sequence (DNA): TGCGCCAGCAGCCGCGAAAACAGGGCTGCAGAGACCCAGTACTTC. It encodes CASSRENRAAETQYF.

V is TRBV5-1 and J is TRBJ2-7; D perhaps matches TRBD1 (5 bases). The germline CDR1 and CDR2 sequences are SGHRS and YFSETQ. V was trimmed by 4 bases and J by 2 bases, leaving 10 bases between them. CDR3 length equals 13 residues. CDR3 DNA: TGCGCCAGCAGCACAGGACAAACCTACGAGCAGTACTTC. This sequence encodes CASSTGQTYEQYF.

The chain has TRBV27 and TRBJ2-7, with 14 nucleotides matching TRBD2. The CDR3 contains 17 residues. V was clipped by 5 bases and J by 3 bases; unmatched bases: 9. Germline CDR1 is MNHEY and CDR2 is SMNVEV (reference sequence). CDR3 in amino acids: CASSTKRTSGRLYEQYF. The DNA for the CDR3 is TGTGCCAGCAGTACCAAAAGGACTAGCGGGAGGCTCTACGAGCAGTACTTC.

Comment on this clone: The junction departs from the called germline gene at one end, perhaps through a read error. The chain links TRBV30 to TRBJ1-1, with D hard to call. Germline V gene sequence: CDR1 GTSNPN, CDR2 SVGIG (reference sequence). The CDR3 covers 12 residues. CDR3 sequence: CARRELNTEAFF. DNA for the CDR3: TGTGCCCGGAGGGAGTTGAACACTGAAGCTTTCTTT. Together with reference TRBV30 and TRBJ1-1, the CDR3 gives the full variable domain: SQTIHQWPATLVQPVGSPLSLECTVEGTSNPNLYWYRQAAGRGLQLLFYSVGIGQISSEVPQNLSASRPQDRQFILSSKKLLLSDSGFYLCARRELNTEAFFGQGTRLTVV.

The V call is TRBV10-3, the J call TRBJ2-7; 7 nucleotides line up with TRBD2. With V trimmed by 1 base and J by 5 bases, 8 bases remained unmatched. In germline, CDR1 is ENHRY, CDR2 SYGVKD. The CDR3 totals 15 residues. CDR3 residues: CAISEYGEGRDEQYF. CDR3 nucleotide sequence: TGTGCCATCAGTGAGTATGGGGAGGGCCGGGACGAGCAGTACTTC.

This clone was recorded a few times. The chain employs TRBV7-9 and TRBJ2-7; D gene unclear. Trimming shortened V by 1 base and J by 2 bases, and 12 bases separated the two germline ends. CDR3 length: 15 amino acids. Germline CDR1 is SEHNR and CDR2 is FQNEAQ (reference sequence). In DNA form, the CDR3 reads TGTGCCAGCAGCTTAGTTATGGCCACCGCCTACGAGCAGTACTTC. The encoded protein is CASSLVMATAYEQYF.

The V gene is TRBV28, the J gene TRBJ2-3, with D possibly matching TRBD2 (6 bases). The V and J ends lost 8 bases and 4 bases respectively, with 16 bases between them. This CDR3 is built from 14 residues. Germline CDR1 is MDHEN and CDR2 is SYDVKM. The DNA of the CDR3 is TGTGCCAGCTCTTTGGGGGGATCAGCAGATACGCAGTATTTT. The encoded protein is CASSLGGSADTQYF.

V gene TRBV6-1 combines with J gene TRBJ2-7; 8 bases fit TRBD1. The CDR3 totals 13 residues. The germline V gene encodes CDR1 MNHNS and CDR2 SASEGT. V trimming: 10 bases; J trimming: 2 bases; junction bases outside the gene matches: 7. The DNA of the CDR3 is TGTGCCATCGACCAGGGGGCGACCTACGAGCAGTACTTC. Amino acid sequence: CAIDQGATYEQYF.

This chain uses TRBV10-3 with TRBJ1-5, with 7 bases that match TRBD1. V lost 8 bases and J lost 6; bases outside the gene matches: 10. CDR1 and CDR2 from the germline V gene are ENHRY and SYGVKD. There are 14 residues in the CDR3. CDR3 bases: TGTGCCATCGCGCAGGGGGAGGCGGGTCAGCCCCAGCATTTT. This gives the protein CAIAQGEAGQPQHF.

The rearrangement links TRBV5-1 to TRBJ1-2, with 7 bases matching TRBD1. The V gene's germline CDR1 is SGHRS and CDR2 YFSETQ. The CDR3 length is 17 residues. After removal of 0 bases from V and 0 bases from J, the junction contained 8 bases not matched to a gene. CDR3 loop: CASSLGQGLKANYGYTF. CDR3 nucleotide sequence: TGCGCCAGCAGCTTGGGACAGGGCCTTAAAGCTAACTATGGCTACACCTTC.

The V gene is TRBV9, the J gene TRBJ2-7; D might be TRBD1 (6 bases). V lost 0 bases, J lost 4 bases, and 11 bases lay in between. This CDR3 region has 14 residues. Germline lookup yields CDR1 SGDLS and CDR2 YYNGEE. Written as DNA, the CDR3 is TGTGCCAGCAGCGTAGACAGGGTTGGGTACGAGCAGTACTTC. Residues: CASSVDRVGYEQYF.

The V gene is TRBV10-1, the J gene TRBJ2-7; possible D gene TRBD2, 7 bases. This CDR3 comprises 14 residues. The germline V gene has CDR1 WNHNN and CDR2 SYGVQD (reference sequence). Trimming left V 6 bases short and J 5 bases short, with 17 bases between. CDR3 nucleotide sequence: TGCGCCAGCAGCCCTAGGGGGGGCGAAGACGAGCAGTACTTC. It codes for CASSPRGGEDEQYF.

The chain carries TRBV19 and TRBJ2-7, with TRBD2 matching 9 bases. The CDR3 has 14 residues. V was pared by 6 bases and J by 2 bases, with 5 bases of the junction left unmatched. From germline, CDR1 is LNHDA and CDR2 SQIVND (reference sequence). CDR3 nucleotides: TGTGCCAGTAGGAGGCTAGCGGGGACCTACGAGCAGTACTTC. Translated, it gives CASRRLAGTYEQYF.

V is TRBV5-6 and J is TRBJ2-1; perhaps TRBD1 as D (5 bases). The ends were cut back, 9 bases at V and 6 bases at J, with 19 bases in the middle. Germline V CDR1 and CDR2: SGHDT, YYEEEE. The CDR3 contains 14 residues. This CDR3 is CATFSGSVGNEQFF. The CDR3 DNA sequence: TGTGCCACTTTTTCAGGGTCGGTAGGCAATGAGCAGTTCTTC.

This clone was detected once. For the CDR3, the DNA is TGCGCCACGAAGCGGGGCGTAACTGAGACCCAGTACTTC. This translates into CATKRGVTETQYF. The chain combines TRBV5-1 with TRBJ2-5; 7 bases align to TRBD2. The CDR3 sequence is 13 residues long. The J segment lost 5 bases and the V segment lost 9 bases, leaving 10 bases of the junction unmatched. CDR1 SGHRS and CDR2 YFSETQ come from the germline V gene.

The genes are TRBV5-1 and TRBJ2-7; D not resolved. Trimming removed 4 bases from V and 7 bases from J, with 15 bases in between. This CDR3 is 13 amino acids long. The germline CDR1 and CDR2 sequences are SGHRS and YFSETQ. CDR3 in amino acids: CASSTRPAGEQYF. CDR3 nucleotide sequence: TGCGCCAGCAGCACAAGGCCGGCCGGGGAGCAGTACTTC.

The V gene is TRBV6-6, the J gene TRBJ1-2; TRBD1 matches at 8 bases. The CDR3 is made up of 15 amino acids. After removal of 2 bases from V and 0 bases from J, the junction contained 2 bases not matched to a gene. Germline V gives CDR1 MNHNY, CDR2 SVGAGI (reference sequence). The CDR3 spells CASSYDRGANYGYTF. The CDR3 coding sequence is TGTGCCAGCAGTTACGACAGGGGAGCTAACTATGGCTACACCTTC.

The count of this clone is one. The V call is TRBV5-4, the J call TRBJ2-7; no clear D. The CDR3 is 14 residues long. Trimming removed 0 bases from V and 2 bases from J, with 9 bases in between. CDR1 is SGHNT and CDR2 is YYREEE in the germline V gene (reference sequence). CDR3 residues: CASSLASEAYEQYF. Written as DNA, the CDR3 is TGTGCCAGCAGCTTGGCCAGTGAAGCCTACGAGCAGTACTTC.

V gene TRBV6-1 combines with J gene TRBJ2-5; no clear D gene. This CDR3 region has 11 residues. With 5 bases removed from V and 6 bases from J, the gap between germline ends came to 7 bases. In germline, CDR1 is MNHNS, CDR2 SASEGT. CDR3 amino acids: CASSFTQTQYF. The CDR3 DNA reads as TGTGCCAGCAGTTTTACTCAGACCCAGTACTTC.

This rearrangement joins TRBV6-5 to TRBJ1-6; 7 bases agree with TRBD1. Germline V gene data show CDR1 as MNHEY and CDR2 as SVGAGI. The CDR3 has 16 amino acids. V was pared by 2 bases and J by 6 bases, with 7 bases of the junction left unmatched. The chain's CDR3 is CASSYPGEGANSPLHF. In nucleotides, the CDR3 is TGTGCCAGCAGTTACCCCGGCGAGGGGGCTAATTCACCCCTCCACTTT.